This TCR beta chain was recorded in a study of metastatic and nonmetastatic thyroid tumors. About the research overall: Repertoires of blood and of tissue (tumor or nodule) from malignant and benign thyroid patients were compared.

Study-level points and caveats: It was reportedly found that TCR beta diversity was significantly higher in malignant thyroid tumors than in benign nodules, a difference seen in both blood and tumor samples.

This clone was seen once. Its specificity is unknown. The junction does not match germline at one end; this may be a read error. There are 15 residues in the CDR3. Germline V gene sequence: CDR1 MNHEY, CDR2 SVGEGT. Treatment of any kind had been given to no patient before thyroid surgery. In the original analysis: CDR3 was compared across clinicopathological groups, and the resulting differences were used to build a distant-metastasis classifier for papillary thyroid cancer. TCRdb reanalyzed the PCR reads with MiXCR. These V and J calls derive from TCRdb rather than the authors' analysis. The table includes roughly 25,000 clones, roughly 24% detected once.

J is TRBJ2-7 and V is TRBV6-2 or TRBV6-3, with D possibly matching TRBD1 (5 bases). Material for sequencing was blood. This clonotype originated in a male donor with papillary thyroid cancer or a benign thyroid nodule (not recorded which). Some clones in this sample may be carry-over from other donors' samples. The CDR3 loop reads CDSSLGLAWGSEQYF. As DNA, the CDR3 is TGTGACAGCAGCTTAGGCCTGGCATGGGGCTCCGAGCAGTACTTC.